What follows are 24 T cell receptor beta chains derived from one specimen sequenced in a study of blood T cells in healthy people across ages. Combining a sample-barcoded 5' primer with a J-beta primer mix, a second PCR ran for 7 to 11 cycles. One entry per CDR3 protein results from TCRdb running MiXCR on the 5' RACE reads. The sample shows about 1.6 million distinct CDR3 sequences, roughly 32% of them seen only once. The sequenced sample consisted of blood. These TCRs come from a woman in her 30s in good health.

The chain uses TRBV7-9 and TRBJ1-2; 7 positions agree with TRBD1. Germline lookup yields CDR1 SEHNR and CDR2 FQNEAQ (reference sequence). This CDR3 comprises 13 residues. V trimming: 1 base; J trimming: 6 bases; junction bases outside the gene matches: 2. CDR3 region: CASSLVGTDGYTF. The DNA of the CDR3 is TGTGCCAGCAGCTTAGTGGGGACAGATGGCTACACCTTC.

V gene TRBV30 combines with J gene TRBJ2-4; D uncertain. The J call may be incorrect, as the DNA end agrees better with TRBJ2-7. Germline lookup yields CDR1 GTSNPN and CDR2 SVGIG (reference sequence). CDR3 size: 12 residues. This chain's CDR3 is CAWMAATHEQYF. The CDR3 DNA reads TGTGCCTGGATGGCGGCAACCCACGAGCAGTACTTC.

The sample holds a few counts of this clonotype. The chain employs TRBV20-1 and TRBJ2-7; D may be TRBD1 (6 bases). Trimming shortened V by 1 base and J by 0 bases, and 16 bases separated the two germline ends. Germline assignment: CDR1 DFQATT and CDR2 SNEGSKA (reference sequence). The CDR3 spans 16 residues. As DNA, the CDR3 is TGCAGTGCTAGAGGCCGAGGACAGAGAAGCTCCTACGAGCAGTACTTC. Protein sequence: CSARGRGQRSSYEQYF.

This chain uses TRBV3-1 with TRBJ2-7, with 12 bases lining up with TRBD2. From germline, CDR1 is LGHDT and CDR2 YNNKEL (reference sequence). V shed 1 base, J shed 9 bases, and the junction held 4 bases outside the gene matches. CDR3 size: 14 residues. CDR3: CASSQATSGSGQYF. In DNA, the CDR3 is TGTGCCAGCAGCCAAGCGACTAGCGGGAGTGGGCAGTACTTC.

The V call is TRBV5-6, the J call TRBJ2-4, with 7 positions matching TRBD1. Judging by the DNA end, TRBJ2-7 fits better; the J call may be wrong. The germline V gene encodes CDR1 SGHDT and CDR2 YYEEEE. The CDR3 runs 15 residues. CDR3 bases: TGTGCCAGCAGCTTGAGTAGGACAGGTGGCCACGAGCAGTACTTC. Protein: CASSLSRTGGHEQYF.

The genes are TRBV12-3 or TRBV12-4 and TRBJ2-5, with 10 bases matching TRBD2. CDR3 length: 15 amino acids. V shed 5 bases, J shed 7 bases, and the junction held 10 bases outside the gene matches. CDR3 sequence reads: CASSPRLAGLGTQYF. CDR3 sequence (DNA): TGTGCCAGCAGTCCGAGACTAGCGGGCCTGGGGACCCAGTACTTC.

This clonotype was counted between two and nine times. The CDR3 nucleotides read TGTGCCAGCAGGCCCCTCTTCAGTGGTAATGAGCAGTTCTTC. It translates to CASRPLFSGNEQFF. This rearrangement joins TRBV27 to TRBJ2-1; D is unresolved. The CDR3 extends over 14 amino acids. Trimming shortened V by 6 bases and J by 7 bases, and 16 bases separated the two germline ends. Germline CDR1 MNHEY, CDR2 SMNVEV (reference sequence).

This clonotype was picked up a small number of times. The chain recombines TRBV4-1 with TRBJ2-3; 10 positions match TRBD2. V trimming: 3 bases; J trimming: 0 bases; junction bases outside the gene matches: 12. Germline V gene sequence: CDR1 MGHRA, CDR2 YSYEKL. The CDR3 extends over 19 amino acids. The CDR3 loop is CASSHTLAGRITSTDTQYF. The CDR3 DNA is TGCGCCAGCAGCCATACACTAGCGGGGAGGATAACTAGCACAGATACGCAGTATTTT.

This clonotype has just one count. The chain has TRBV2 and TRBJ2-5, with 10 bases matching TRBD1. Germline trimming cut 7 bases from V and 1 base from J; bases unmatched to any gene: 3. The germline V gene has CDR1 SNHLY and CDR2 FYNNEI. This CDR3 has 14 residues. The CDR3 DNA is TGTGCCAGCATGTGGACAGGGGGCCAAGAGACCCAGTACTTC. Translating it yields CASMWTGGQETQYF.

J is TRBJ1-2 and V is TRBV19, with D maybe TRBD1 (5 bases). Germline values: CDR1 LNHDA, CDR2 SQIVND (reference sequence). The V end lost 6 bases, the J end lost 4 bases, and 12 bases lay between the germline ends. This CDR3 region has 13 residues. Written as DNA, the CDR3 is TGTGCCAGTAGAGGGGCGCAGATCTATGGCTACACCTTC. Translating it yields CASRGAQIYGYTF.

This clonotype was counted between two and nine times. A junction end diverges from the germline sequence, so it may reflect a read error. V usage is TRBV11-2 and J usage is TRBJ2-2, with D unresolved. This CDR3 has 15 amino acids. The V gene's germline CDR1 is SGHAT and CDR2 FQNNGV. The CDR3 protein is CAGSLVQSYTGELFF. The CDR3 coding sequence is TGTGCCGGCAGCTTAGTACAGTCTTATACCGGGGAGCTGTTTTTT.

This clonotype appeared a few times. The chain combines TRBV2 with TRBJ2-1; D ambiguous. CDR3 length: 12 amino acids. CDR1 is SNHLY and CDR2 is FYNNEI in the germline V gene. The V and J ends lost 9 bases and 6 bases respectively, with 12 bases between them. In DNA form, the CDR3 reads TGTGCCAGTCTGGATCCGAGCAATGAGCAGTTCTTC. It codes for CASLDPSNEQFF.

The chain links TRBV2 to TRBJ2-7, with no clear D. Germline CDR1 and CDR2: SNHLY and FYNNEI. V was shortened by 10 bases and J by 6 bases, with 10 bases between the two germline ends. The CDR3 length is 10 residues. CDR3 DNA sequence: TGTGCCAACTCTGCGGCCGAGCAGTACTTC. Its translation is CANSAAEQYF.

Ten or more counts support this clonotype. V and J are TRBV20-1 and TRBJ2-4; TRBD2 matches at 10 bases. There are 15 residues in the CDR3. Losses at the gene ends were 0 bases for V and 9 bases for J; bases not matched to a gene: 8. Germline CDR1 DFQATT, CDR2 SNEGSKA (reference sequence). CDR3 bases: TGCAGTGCTAGAGATCAGCGGGGGGGCCAGGGCATTCAGTACTTC. This sequence encodes CSARDQRGGQGIQYF.

Note on this clonotype: A much more abundant neighbour one base away suggests this may be a read error. CDR3 region: CAISEDRAYGQYF. CDR3 coding DNA: TGTGCCATCAGTGAGGACAGGGCCTACGGGCAGTACTTC. V gene TRBV10-3 combines with J gene TRBJ2-7, with 7 nucleotides matching TRBD1. CDR1 is ENHRY and CDR2 is SYGVKD in the germline V gene. There are 13 residues in the CDR3.

The chain uses TRBV18 and TRBJ1-1; 8 positions match TRBD1. V gave up 5 bases and J gave up 1 base; unmatched junction bases: 6. The CDR3 is 15 amino acids. From germline, CDR1 is KGHSH and CDR2 LQKENI. CDR3 in amino acids: CASSFGTGPNTEAFF. The CDR3 bases are TGTGCCAGCTCATTCGGGACAGGCCCGAACACTGAAGCTTTCTTT.

The table lists this clonotype with a few counts. The chain couples TRBV20-1 to TRBJ2-1; D is perhaps TRBD2 (7 bases). The CDR3 is made up of 12 amino acids. In germline, CDR1 is DFQATT, CDR2 SNEGSKA (reference sequence). CDR3 protein: CGGGLPPNEQFF. The CDR3 DNA reads TGCGGGGGGGGCCTGCCGCCCAATGAGCAGTTCTTC.

In this sample, this clonotype turned up a few times. This chain uses TRBV18 with TRBJ2-7, with 7 nucleotides matching TRBD2. Germline CDR1 reads KGHSH; CDR2 reads LQKENI. CDR3 size: 14 residues. The V segment lost 2 bases and the J segment 2 bases; nucleotides outside the gene matches: 3. CDR3 in amino acids: CASSPASGAYEQYF. CDR3 nucleotides: TGTGCCAGCTCACCAGCTAGCGGTGCCTACGAGCAGTACTTC.

This clonotype was picked up a small number of times. The chain combines TRBV7-9 with TRBJ1-1, with unresolved D. Between the trimmed V and J ends, which lost 4 bases and 0 bases, there was a span of 15 bases. The CDR3 is made up of 16 amino acids. The germline V gene has CDR1 SEHNR and CDR2 FQNEAQ (reference sequence). CDR3 amino acids: CASSSPEAVVNTEAFF. CDR3 bases: TGTGCCAGCAGCTCCCCTGAGGCAGTAGTGAACACTGAAGCTTTCTTT. Looking up the rest from reference TRBV7-9 and TRBJ1-1 gives the full variable domain: DTGVSQNPRHKITKRGQNVTFRCDPISEHNRLYWYRQTLGQGPEFLTYFQNEAQLEKSRLLSDRFSAERPKGSFSTLEIQRTEQGDSAMYLCASSSPEAVVNTEAFFGQGTRLTVV.

The gene calls are TRBV6-4 and TRBJ2-1; TRBD2 matches at 7 bases. J gave up 8 bases and V 3 bases, and 10 bases lay outside the gene matches. CDR1 and CDR2 (germline): MRHNA, SNTAGT. CDR3 length equals 15 residues. This CDR3 is CASSEASGLRDEQFF. The CDR3, as DNA: TGTGCCAGCAGTGAGGCTAGCGGCCTCAGGGATGAGCAGTTCTTC.

This clonotype was seen many times. The rearrangement uses TRBV10-3 and TRBJ2-3; D gene unclear. The CDR3 extends over 11 amino acids. The germline V and J ends were trimmed by 7 bases and 4 bases, with 6 bases remaining between them. Germline V gene lookup returns CDR1 ENHRY and CDR2 SYGVKD. The CDR3 region is CAIMQADTQYF. The CDR3, as DNA: TGTGCCATCATGCAGGCAGATACGCAGTATTTT.

This chain joins TRBV20-1 and TRBJ2-3, with TRBD2 matching over 9 bases. The CDR3 is 17 amino acids. The germline gives CDR1 DFQATT, CDR2 SNEGSKA (reference sequence). Germline trimming cut 0 bases from V and 4 bases from J; bases unmatched to any gene: 11. CDR3 region: CSARDPSGGPVSDTQYF. Here the CDR3 DNA reads TGCAGTGCTAGAGACCCCAGCGGGGGGCCAGTCTCAGATACGCAGTATTTT.

The rearrangement joins TRBV6-1 to TRBJ1-4, with 9 positions matching TRBD1. With V trimmed by 6 bases and J by 7 bases, 6 bases remained unmatched. From germline, CDR1 is MNHNS and CDR2 SASEGT. This CDR3 is 14 amino acids long. DNA for the CDR3: TGTGCCAGCAGGGACAGGGGAATCGGTGAAAAACTGTTTTTT. The encoded protein is CASRDRGIGEKLFF.

In this sample, this clonotype turned up a few times. The chain carries TRBV7-2 and TRBJ2-7; possible D gene TRBD1, 6 bases. Deletions cut 5 bases from V and 4 bases from J, with 15 bases between. The CDR3 loop spans 14 amino acids. Germline CDR1 SGHTA, CDR2 FQGNSA. Here the CDR3 DNA reads TGTGCCAGCAGCCCCCAGGGGATCCTATACGAGCAGTACTTC. Translation: CASSPQGILYEQYF.